A single sample is the source of the 10 T cell receptor beta chains below, sequenced in a study of blood T cell repertoires in COVID-19. Here immunoSEQ multiplex PCR was the method, and the copy in TCRdb shows in-frame clones only, minus some. The sample holds 80,000 to 95,000 clones, about 87% seen once. Sequencing was carried out using peripheral blood. These receptors all stem from a human donor in a cohort sampled during active COVID-19.

The rearrangement joins TRBV12-3 or TRBV12-4 to TRBJ1-1, with 7 positions matching TRBD1. CDR3 length: 13 residues. Trimming removed 6 bases from V and 2 bases from J; junction bases left unmatched: 3. CDR3 sequence (DNA): TGTGCCAGCAGAGACAGGGTCAACACTGAAGCTTTCTTT. Its protein product is CASRDRVNTEAFF.

The chain combines TRBV10-3 with TRBJ2-2; D is perhaps TRBD2 (6 bases). The CDR3 loop spans 15 amino acids. The germline gives CDR1 ENHRY, CDR2 SYGVKD. Deletions cut 3 bases from V and 6 bases from J, with 14 bases between. CDR3 loop: CAISDNGGRSGELFF. In DNA form, the CDR3 reads TGTGCCATCAGTGATAACGGAGGGCGGTCCGGGGAGCTGTTTTTT.

In its sample, this clone was seen once. This sequence joins TRBV27 and TRBJ2-2; the D gene is possibly TRBD2 (6 bases). Germline CDR1 MNHEY, CDR2 SMNVEV (reference sequence). The CDR3 is 15 amino acids. Trimming took off 2 bases at V and 3 bases at J, with 10 bases between the two ends. CDR3 in DNA: TGTGCCAGCAGTTTAGGGGGGTGGGACACCGGGGAGCTGTTTTTT. It yields the protein CASSLGGWDTGELFF.

The CDR3 is CASSQRGGTIITDTQYF. In DNA form, the CDR3 reads TGTGCCAGCAGCCAGCGGGGGGGGACTATCATAACAGATACGCAGTATTTT. The chain links TRBV7-9 to TRBJ2-3, with 10 bases fitting TRBD2. Germline values: CDR1 SEHNR, CDR2 FQNEAQ (reference sequence). The CDR3 runs 17 residues. Unmatched junction bases numbered 11, after V lost 5 bases and J lost 3 bases. Full variable domain (rest looked up from reference TRBV7-9 and TRBJ2-3): DTGVSQNPRHKITKRGQNVTFRCDPISEHNRLYWYRQTLGQGPEFLTYFQNEAQLEKSRLLSDRFSAERPKGSFSTLEIQRTEQGDSAMYLCASSQRGGTIITDTQYFGPGTRLTVL.

The gene calls are TRBV9 and TRBJ2-2; D possibly corresponds to TRBD1 (5 bases). Trimming shortened V by 0 bases and J by 6 bases, and 18 bases separated the two germline ends. CDR1 is SGDLS, CDR2 YYNGEE, per germline. The CDR3 covers 17 residues. CDR3 sequence (DNA): TGTGCCAGCAGCGTAGCTACAGTCGGACATCTCTCCGGGGAGCTGTTTTTT. Amino acid sequence: CASSVATVGHLSGELFF. The whole variable domain, filled in from reference TRBV9 and TRBJ2-2, reads DSGVTQTPKHLITATGQRVTLRCSPRSGDLSVYWYQQSLDQGLQFLIQYYNGEERAKGNILERFSAQQFPDLHSELNLSSLELGDSALYFCASSVATVGHLSGELFFGEGSRLTVL.

This clone was counted once. The chain has TRBV7-2 and TRBJ1-4; 8 nucleotides align to TRBD1. Germline assignment: CDR1 SGHTA and CDR2 FQGNSA. The junction had 2 bases not matched to a gene; V was cut back by 0 bases and J by 5 bases. This CDR3 is 15 amino acids long. The CDR3 region is CASSLAGTGNEKLFF. As DNA, the CDR3 is TGTGCCAGCAGCTTAGCGGGGACAGGAAATGAAAAACTGTTTTTT.

The V and J genes are TRBV2 and TRBJ2-7; D is possibly TRBD2 (6 bases). The V and J ends lost 2 bases and 7 bases respectively, with 18 bases between them. The CDR3 length is 15 residues. Germline-derived CDR1 and CDR2 are SNHLY and FYNNEI. The CDR3 reads CASSESLSGSGEQYF. Written as DNA, the CDR3 is TGTGCCAGCAGTGAATCCTTGAGCGGGTCGGGGGAGCAGTACTTC.

This chain joins TRBV10-1 and TRBJ2-1; a weak D match, TRBD2 (5 bases). The germline V and J ends were trimmed by 6 bases and 0 bases, with 9 bases remaining between them. The CDR3 has 14 residues. CDR1 and CDR2 (germline): WNHNN, SYGVQD (reference sequence). CDR3 protein: CASRDSPSYNEQFF. The CDR3 DNA reads as TGCGCCAGCAGGGACTCCCCCTCCTACAATGAGCAGTTCTTC.

The rearrangement uses TRBV6-6 and TRBJ2-1; TRBD1 matches at 7 bases. The germline gives CDR1 MNHNY, CDR2 SVGAGI (reference sequence). The CDR3 covers 15 residues. V gave up 2 bases and J gave up 4 bases; unmatched junction bases: 5. The CDR3 nucleotides read TGTGCCAGCAGTTACACAAGGGACAGATACAATGAGCAGTTCTTC. Translating gives CASSYTRDRYNEQFF.

The V call is TRBV9, the J call TRBJ1-2, with 8 positions matching TRBD1. CDR3 length: 15 amino acids. The V gene's germline CDR1 is SGDLS and CDR2 YYNGEE. The junction had 7 bases not matched to a gene; V was cut back by 3 bases and J by 3 bases. This CDR3 is CASSARTGIHYGYTF. The DNA for the CDR3 is TGTGCCAGCAGCGCCCGGACAGGGATCCACTATGGCTACACCTTC.